Following are 29 T cell receptor beta chains from one sample sequenced in a study of cytomegalovirus exposure and HLA in healthy donors. PCR involved 60 Vbeta and 13 Jbeta primers. The repertoire was sequenced with immunoSEQ multiplex PCR; TCRdb's copy has only in-frame clones and lacks some. The sample has 70,000 or so clones. The sample was PBMCs. These receptors were obtained from a man aged 40-49 years in good health and CMV-seronegative.

V and J are TRBV9 and TRBJ1-3; possibly TRBD1 for D (6 bases). The CDR3 runs 16 residues. Trimming removed 3 bases at V and 0 bases at J, with 13 bases between. Germline CDR1 SGDLS, CDR2 YYNGEE. CDR3 bases: TGTGCCAGCAGCGCCGACACACAGGGCTCTGGAAACACCATATATTTT. Its translation: CASSADTQGSGNTIYF.

The chain is built from TRBV5-4 and TRBJ2-2; 9 bases match TRBD2. Germline-derived CDR1 and CDR2 are SGHNT and YYREEE (reference sequence). The CDR3 consists of 15 residues. Trimming took 2 bases from V and 7 from J; bases not matched to a gene: 6. DNA of the CDR3: TGTGCCAGCAGCTTCGCGGGGGGGTCCGACGGGGAGCTGTTTTTT. It is translated as CASSFAGGSDGELFF.

The V and J genes are TRBV18 and TRBJ1-1; D remains unclear. In germline, CDR1 is KGHSH, CDR2 LQKENI. The CDR3 has 16 amino acids. V was clipped by 2 bases and J by 5 bases, with 18 bases between them. CDR3 sequence (DNA): TGTGCCAGCTCACCAGGTAATCCGGGAGTGGGTACTGAAGCTTTCTTT. Its protein product is CASSPGNPGVGTEAFF. The whole variable domain, remainder taken from reference TRBV18 and TRBJ1-1, is NAGVMQNPRHLVRRRGQEARLRCSPMKGHSHVYWYRQLPEEGLKFMVYLQKENIIDESGMPKERFSAEFPKEGPSILRIQQVVRGDSAAYFCASSPGNPGVGTEAFFGQGTRLTVV.

In DNA form, the CDR3 reads TGTGCCAGCAGCCCCCGGGCTAGCGCAAACAATGAGCAGTTCTTC. This sequence encodes CASSPRASANNEQFF. The V and J genes are TRBV11-2 and TRBJ2-1; D possibly corresponds to TRBD2 (6 bases). CDR1 and CDR2 (germline): SGHAT, FQNNGV. Deletions cut 5 bases from V and 5 bases from J, with 16 bases between. The CDR3 covers 15 residues.

The chain carries TRBV29-1 and TRBJ2-7, with D possibly being TRBD1 (5 bases). Germline V gene sequence: CDR1 SQVTM, CDR2 ANQGSEA. V was clipped by 5 bases and J by 2 bases, with 13 bases between them. There are 13 residues in the CDR3. The CDR3: CSVLAGPPYEQYF. CDR3 DNA: TGCAGCGTTCTGGCAGGGCCCCCCTACGAGCAGTACTTC.

The chain carries TRBV5-6 and TRBJ1-1; D remains ambiguous. Germline lookup yields CDR1 SGHDT and CDR2 YYEEEE. This CDR3 is 12 amino acids long. The V and J ends lost 4 bases and 5 bases respectively, with 9 bases between them. The CDR3 is CASSRSRTEAFF. CDR3 nucleotides: TGTGCCAGCAGCCGCTCTCGGACTGAAGCTTTCTTT.

The chain uses TRBV7-9 and TRBJ2-3, with TRBD2 matching over 11 bases. Germline V gene data show CDR1 as SEHNR and CDR2 as FQNEAQ (reference sequence). The V segment lost 5 bases and the J segment 0 bases; nucleotides outside the gene matches: 7. The CDR3 is 17 amino acids. In DNA, the CDR3 is TGTGCCAGCAGCATCGCCGGGACTAGCGGAAGCACAGATACGCAGTATTTT. Translation gives CASSIAGTSGSTDTQYF.

The rearrangement links TRBV5-1 to TRBJ1-1, with a tentative D call TRBD1 (6 bases). There are 14 residues in the CDR3. The germline CDR1 and CDR2 sequences are SGHRS and YFSETQ. V lost 4 bases, J lost 1 base, and 11 bases lay in between. CDR3 sequence: CASSVPGQNTEAFF. The CDR3 DNA reads TGCGCCAGCAGCGTTCCGGGACAGAACACTGAAGCTTTCTTT.

The rearrangement links TRBV9 to TRBJ2-7; D remains ambiguous. Germline V gene data show CDR1 as SGDLS and CDR2 as YYNGEE. V lost 0 bases, J lost 0 bases, and 7 bases lay in between. This CDR3 spans 14 amino acids. In DNA form, the CDR3 reads TGTGCCAGCAGCGTAGTGCCGGGCTCCTACGAGCAGTACTTC. This codes for CASSVVPGSYEQYF.

This chain joins TRBV15 and TRBJ2-7; tentatively, D is TRBD1 (6 bases). The ends were cut back, 0 bases at V and 1 base at J, with 10 bases in the middle. This CDR3 has 15 residues. The germline gives CDR1 LNHNV, CDR2 YYDKDF (reference sequence). This chain's CDR3 is CATSREAQGSYEQYF. The DNA of the CDR3 is TGTGCCACCAGCAGAGAGGCACAGGGATCCTACGAGCAGTACTTC.

The gene calls are TRBV10-3 and TRBJ2-7; 10 nucleotides match TRBD1. The trim removed 4 bases at V and 5 bases at J, leaving 8 bases unmatched. There are 15 residues in the CDR3. From germline, CDR1 is ENHRY and CDR2 SYGVKD. CDR3 sequence: CAISVSDRGGHEQYF. The DNA for the CDR3 is TGTGCCATCAGTGTATCGGACAGGGGGGGCCACGAGCAGTACTTC.

The chain has TRBV5-4 and TRBJ2-5, with 13 bases fitting TRBD2. TRBJ2-7 explains the end of the DNA better; the J call may be wrong. Germline CDR1 SGHNT, CDR2 YYREEE (reference sequence). This CDR3 has 16 amino acids. The CDR3, as DNA: TGTGCCAGCAGCCCCGGGACTAGCGGGATCAGTGACGAGCAGTACTTC. It encodes CASSPGTSGISDEQYF.

The J gene is TRBJ1-2, the V gene TRBV19, with 8 bases lining up with TRBD1. This CDR3 spans 13 amino acids. The germline CDR1 and CDR2 sequences are LNHDA and SQIVND (reference sequence). J gave up 8 bases and V 1 base, and 3 bases lay outside the gene matches. CDR3 sequence: CASSIVAGGGYTF. CDR3 DNA: TGTGCCAGTAGTATAGTCGCAGGGGGCGGCTACACCTTC. Full variable domain (outside the CDR3, taken from reference TRBV19 and TRBJ1-2): DGGITQSPKYLFRKEGQNVTLSCEQNLNHDAMYWYRQDPGQGLRLIYYSQIVNDFQKGDIAEGYSVSREKKESFPLTVTSAQKNPTAFYLCASSIVAGGGYTFGSGTRLTVV.

The chain uses TRBV19 and TRBJ2-1; 8 positions match TRBD2. Germline assignment: CDR1 LNHDA and CDR2 SQIVND (reference sequence). This CDR3 has 14 residues. Trimming at V came to 5 bases and at J to 10 bases, leaving 10 bases not matched to a gene. The CDR3 here is CASSLLGGAEEQFF. The CDR3 DNA follows: TGTGCCAGTAGTCTTCTCGGGGGGGCAGAAGAGCAGTTCTTC.

V gene TRBV6-5 combines with J gene TRBJ1-1; no firm D call. Germline V CDR1 and CDR2: MNHEY, SVGAGI. The CDR3 has 15 residues. Between the trimmed V and J ends, which lost 6 bases and 2 bases, there was a span of 16 bases. The CDR3 bases are TGTGCCAGCAGCAAGAGGACGAGGGTTAACACTGAAGCTTTCTTT. The encoded protein is CASSKRTRVNTEAFF.

The chain combines TRBV9 with TRBJ2-1, with TRBD1 matching over 11 bases. With 0 bases clipped from V and 8 bases from J, the junction kept 7 bases outside the gene matches. This CDR3 region has 16 residues. Germline CDR1 reads SGDLS; CDR2 reads YYNGEE. CDR3 protein: CASSVGDRGKEHEQFF. The CDR3 region has the DNA TGTGCCAGCAGCGTAGGGGACAGGGGGAAGGAGCATGAGCAGTTCTTC.

The chain recombines TRBV6-1 with TRBJ1-2, with D perhaps matching TRBD1 (5 bases). V shed 2 bases and J shed 4 bases, with 11 bases lying between them. CDR1 is MNHNS, CDR2 SASEGT, per germline. The CDR3 is made up of 14 amino acids. The CDR3 spells CASSEQGSSYGYTF. CDR3 nucleotides: TGTGCCAGCAGTGAACAGGGAAGTTCCTATGGCTACACCTTC.

The chain employs TRBV10-3 and TRBJ2-2; D perhaps matches TRBD2 (5 bases). The V end lost 4 bases, the J end lost 1 base, and 10 bases lay between the germline ends. This CDR3 comprises 15 residues. Germline CDR1 is ENHRY and CDR2 is SYGVKD. The CDR3 DNA reads as TGTGCCATCAGTGTCAGCGGCCTGAACACCGGGGAGCTGTTTTTT. It yields the protein CAISVSGLNTGELFF.

This rearrangement joins TRBV10-3 to TRBJ1-4; the D gene is possibly TRBD1 (5 bases). V was pared by 0 bases and J by 7 bases, with 12 bases between. Germline CDR1 reads ENHRY; CDR2 reads SYGVKD. The CDR3 has 15 residues. The CDR3 is CAISESEGRGEKLFF. CDR3 coding DNA: TGTGCCATCAGTGAGTCGGAGGGGCGAGGTGAAAAACTGTTTTTT.

On this clone: At the DNA level, this CDR3 is encoded by other sequences in the same sample as well. The chain joins TRBV15 to TRBJ2-7; tentatively, D is TRBD1 (6 bases). CDR3 length: 13 amino acids. Germline CDR1 LNHNV, CDR2 YYDKDF (reference sequence). Trimming removed 3 bases from V and 3 bases from J, with 9 bases in between. CDR3 nucleotides: TGTGCCACCAGCAGGGTGGACAGCTACGAGCAGTACTTC. Encoded protein: CATSRVDSYEQYF. The entire variable domain, with the rest obtained from reference TRBV15 and TRBJ2-7, is as follows: DAMVIQNPRYQVTQFGKPVTLSCSQTLNHNVMYWYQQKSSQAPKLLFHYYDKDFNNEADTPDNFQSRRPNTSFCFLDIRSPGLGDTAMYLCATSRVDSYEQYFGPGTRLTVT.

The chain carries TRBV5-1 and TRBJ1-6, with D hard to call. The CDR3 is made up of 13 amino acids. Germline V gene data show CDR1 as SGHRS and CDR2 as YFSETQ. V was shortened by 0 bases and J by 7 bases, with 5 bases between the two germline ends. The CDR3 region is CASSLEPNSPLHF. The CDR3 bases are TGCGCCAGCAGCTTGGAGCCAAATTCACCCCTCCACTTT.

This sequence joins TRBV2 and TRBJ2-7; 9 bases align to TRBD1. CDR1 SNHLY and CDR2 FYNNEI come from the germline V gene. This CDR3 contains 13 residues. Trimming cost V 7 bases and J 4 bases; bases outside gene matches: 5. The CDR3 nucleotides are TGTGCCAGCACCGGGACAGGGATTTACGAGCAGTACTTC. Residues: CASTGTGIYEQYF. Together with reference TRBV2 and TRBJ2-7, the CDR3 gives the full variable domain: EPEVTQTPSHQVTQMGQEVILRCVPISNHLYFYWYRQILGQKVEFLVSFYNNEISEKSEIFDDQFSVERPDGSNFTLKIRSTKLEDSAMYFCASTGTGIYEQYFGPGTRLTVT.

The chain combines TRBV2 with TRBJ2-5; 8 nucleotides agree with TRBD2. The CDR3 runs to 13 residues. V lost 6 bases to trimming and J lost 4 bases; unmatched junction nucleotides: 4. Per the germline V gene, CDR1 is SNHLY and CDR2 is FYNNEI. The CDR3 is CASRRGGGETQYF. The CDR3, as DNA: TGTGCCAGCAGACGGGGGGGCGGAGAGACCCAGTACTTC. Filled out from reference TRBV2 and TRBJ2-5, the complete variable domain reads EPEVTQTPSHQVTQMGQEVILRCVPISNHLYFYWYRQILGQKVEFLVSFYNNEISEKSEIFDDQFSVERPDGSNFTLKIRSTKLEDSAMYFCASRRGGGETQYFGPGTRLLVL.

The V call is TRBV19, the J call TRBJ1-5; no reliable D call. V lost 1 base and J 0 bases, leaving 10 bases between the germline ends. Per germline, CDR1 LNHDA and CDR2 SQIVND (reference sequence). The CDR3 contains 16 residues. CDR3 coding DNA: TGTGCCAGTAGTATAGGTACGGGAAATAGCAATCAGCCCCAGCATTTT. Translating it yields CASSIGTGNSNQPQHF. Variable domain in full (rest from reference TRBV19 and TRBJ1-5): DGGITQSPKYLFRKEGQNVTLSCEQNLNHDAMYWYRQDPGQGLRLIYYSQIVNDFQKGDIAEGYSVSREKKESFPLTVTSAQKNPTAFYLCASSIGTGNSNQPQHFGDGTRLSIL.

The J gene is TRBJ2-3, the V gene TRBV5-1; 10 bases map to TRBD2. In germline, CDR1 is SGHRS, CDR2 YFSETQ. The CDR3 is made up of 16 amino acids. V gave up 0 bases and J gave up 1 base; unmatched junction bases: 2. This CDR3 reads CASSLAGLAGTDTQYF. The CDR3 bases are TGCGCCAGCAGCTTGGCCGGACTAGCGGGCACAGATACGCAGTATTTT.

The rearrangement links TRBV2 to TRBJ2-7, with D possibly matching TRBD2 (5 bases). Trimming took off 6 bases at V and 3 bases at J, with 12 bases between the two ends. The CDR3 extends over 13 amino acids. CDR1 SNHLY and CDR2 FYNNEI come from the germline V gene. CDR3 sequence (DNA): TGTGCCAGCAGCAGCAACGGGATCTACGAGCAGTACTTC. Its translation: CASSSNGIYEQYF.

The chain employs TRBV7-2 and TRBJ2-5; 11 nucleotides match TRBD1. The CDR3 consists of 15 residues. V shed 6 bases, J shed 5 bases, and the junction held 8 bases outside the gene matches. Germline V lookup: CDR1 SGHTA, CDR2 FQGNSA. CDR3 region: CASRRGQGGAETQYF. For the CDR3, the DNA is TGTGCCAGCAGACGGGGACAGGGGGGTGCGGAGACCCAGTACTTC.

The V call is TRBV28, the J call TRBJ1-4; D not certain. Germline CDR1 and CDR2: MDHEN and SYDVKM. Between the trimmed V and J ends, which lost 4 bases and 2 bases, there was a span of 11 bases. This CDR3 is 15 amino acids long. The CDR3: CASSSPTTTNEKLFF. CDR3 in DNA: TGTGCCAGCAGTTCCCCGACAACCACTAATGAAAAACTGTTTTTT.

This chain uses TRBV6-4 with TRBJ2-2; D remains ambiguous. There are 14 residues in the CDR3. Trimming pared 6 bases from V and 2 bases from J, leaving 10 bases between. Germline V gene sequence: CDR1 MRHNA, CDR2 SNTAGT. CDR3 in amino acids: CASRGPPNTGELFF. The CDR3 region has the DNA TGTGCCAGCAGGGGCCCTCCTAACACCGGGGAGCTGTTTTTT.